This T cell receptor beta chain comes out of a study of blood T cell repertoires in COVID-19 (dated by TCRdb to 2018 to 2021). Context from the whole study: Samples from collaborators originated in the United States, Italy and Spain and spanned both the acute and convalescent phases of COVID-19. HLA class I and class II types, where available, came from metadata supplied by the sample provider rather than from assay-based typing. A freely available public database, intended as a resource for researchers studying the immune response to SARS-CoV-2, is where the repertoires were released. The prospective study material was composed of cDNA or gDNA derived from T cells, B-cell-depleted T cells, or PBMCs. Nearly every sample came with metadata listing a de-identified subject ID, COVID-19 status, age in years and sex. The samples were drawn from the first 160 participants of the ongoing ImmuneRACE study and from 950 to 1,500 subjects provided by 6 global collaborators. Deeply sampled blood TCRbeta repertoires from subjects exposed to, actively infected with, or recovered from COVID-19 were included in the dataset.

Turning to this clone: No cognate antigen has been identified for it. Within one base of it there is no much larger clone, and no base qualities were kept.

The paper's findings and limits, for the study overall: The amount of clinical and demographic metadata varied by source and participant and was provided uncurated.

The immunoSEQ Assay, a bias-controlled multiplex PCR, was used to amplify TCRbeta CDR3 regions from genomic DNA. On the authors' methods: Within the assay, amplification of reference gene primers was used to estimate how many nucleated cells each sample contained. To quantify the absolute abundance of each unique TCRbeta CDR3 rearrangement, sequence reads were collapsed and filtered. For each sample, productive Simpson clonality was calculated by taking the square root of Simpson's diversity index across productive rearrangements. TCRdb carries this immuneACCESS record with in-frame sequences only. Its versions omit some clonotypes, under half of them owing to an unresolved V gene in the studies checked, with the rest unexplained. The V and J calls and the clone size are those of that table, but D and trimming were determined from the DNA. The sample table records about 47,000 clones; 87% of these occur just once. The ten top clones hold approximately 15% of the sample.

Trimming takes 4 bases from V and 3 bases from J, and the germline ends sit 14 bases apart. Measured from the cysteine to the phenylalanine, the CDR3 is 15 residues long. Only the CDR3 part of the read is kept: 45 bases, read in frame from the first base. Each collaborating institution followed its own protocols to collect whole blood in K2EDTA tubes. For TCRbeta analysis, collaborators shipped samples as frozen whole blood, isolated PBMCs, or DNA extracted from either of those sample types. This chain is built from TRBV5-3 and TRBJ2-1; TRBD1 could be the D gene, as 5 bases match. TRBV5-3 is marked as an open reading frame, function uncertain. Sequencing used peripheral blood. This TCR came from a man aged 55 to 70 with active COVID-19. The CDR3 corresponds to CARSQAGLLYNEQFF. The DNA reads as follows: TGTGCCAGAAGCCAGGCAGGGCTTCTCTACAATGAGCAGTTCTTC.